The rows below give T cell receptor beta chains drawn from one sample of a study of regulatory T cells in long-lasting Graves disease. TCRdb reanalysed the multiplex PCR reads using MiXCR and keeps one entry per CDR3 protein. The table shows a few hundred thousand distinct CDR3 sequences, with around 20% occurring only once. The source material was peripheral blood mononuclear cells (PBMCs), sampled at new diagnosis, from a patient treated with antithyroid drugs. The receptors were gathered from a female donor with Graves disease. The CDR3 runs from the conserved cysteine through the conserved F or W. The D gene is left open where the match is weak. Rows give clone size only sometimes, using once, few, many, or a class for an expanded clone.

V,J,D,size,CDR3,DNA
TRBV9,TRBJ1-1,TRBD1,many,CASSSRTGHMNTEAFF,TGTGCCAGCAGCTCACGGACAGGGCACATGAACACTGAAGCTTTCTTT
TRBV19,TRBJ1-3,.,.,CASSIFGSGNTIYF,TGTGCCAGTAGTATATTCGGCTCTGGAAACACCATATATTTT
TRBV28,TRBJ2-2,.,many,CASNGHPNTGELFF,TGTGCCAGCAATGGGCACCCGAACACCGGGGAGCTGTTTTTT
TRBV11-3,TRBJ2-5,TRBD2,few,CASSLLGGAETQYF,TGTGCCAGCAGCTTACTCGGGGGGGCGGAGACCCAGTACTTC
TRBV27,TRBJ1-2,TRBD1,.,CASSSPRDRGRYGYTF,TGTGCCAGCAGTTCGCCACGGGACAGGGGCCGTTATGGCTACACCTTC
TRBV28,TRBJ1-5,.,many,CASNSADQPQHF,TGTGCCAGTAACAGCGCTGATCAGCCCCAGCATTTT
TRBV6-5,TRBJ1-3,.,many,CASSYSGTGNTIYF,TGTGCCAGCAGTTACTCAGGGACTGGAAACACCATATATTTT
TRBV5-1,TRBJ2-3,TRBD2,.,CASSLSQLAGGAGDTQYF,TGCGCCAGCAGCTTGAGCCAACTAGCGGGGGGGGCGGGAGATACGCAGTATTTT
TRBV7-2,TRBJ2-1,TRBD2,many,CASSSRGSLSYNEQFF,TGTGCCAGCAGCTCCCGCGGGAGTTTGTCCTACAATGAGCAGTTCTTC
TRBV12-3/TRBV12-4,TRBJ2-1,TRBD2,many,CASSSRDYPWPNEQFF,TGTGCCAGCAGTTCGAGGGACTACCCTTGGCCCAATGAGCAGTTCTTC
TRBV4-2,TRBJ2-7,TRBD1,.,CASSQYGTGAYEQYF,TGTGCCAGCAGCCAGTACGGGACAGGTGCCTACGAGCAGTACTTC